The 31 T cell receptor beta chains below all came from one sample that was sequenced in a study of blood T cell repertoires in COVID-19. The protocol was immunoSEQ multiplex PCR, while the TCRdb copy is restricted to in-frame clones and leaves out a portion. The sample has 200,000 to 250,000 clones; 88% are singletons. The sample comprised PBMCs or T cells enriched from blood (not recorded which). All receptors derive from a woman in her twenties or thirties who had recovered from COVID-19.

The V gene is TRBV6-4, the J gene TRBJ1-6; tentatively, D is TRBD1 (5 bases). The V end was cut by 1 base, the J end by 6 bases, with 10 bases between. This CDR3 region has 15 residues. Germline values: CDR1 MRHNA, CDR2 SNTAGT. This chain's CDR3 is CASSDLGTPNSPLHF. The CDR3 nucleotides read TGTGCCAGCAGTGACTTGGGGACTCCTAATTCACCCCTCCACTTT.

This clone was observed a few times. J is TRBJ1-1 and V is TRBV25-1; the D is unclear. The CDR3 covers 15 residues. Per the germline V gene, CDR1 is MGHDK and CDR2 is SYGVNS. The ends were cut back, 0 bases at V and 5 bases at J, with 13 bases in the middle. The CDR3 spells CASSEYGGVGTEAFF. In nucleotides, the CDR3 is TGTGCCAGCAGTGAATATGGCGGGGTTGGGACTGAAGCTTTCTTT.

This chain joins TRBV3-1 (or the pseudogene TRBV3-2) and TRBJ1-3; D is ambiguous. The CDR3 runs 15 residues. V lost 1 base to trimming and J lost 0 bases, with 7 bases between them. Per germline, CDR1 LGHDT and CDR2 YNNKEL (reference sequence). The CDR3: CASSQGHSSGNTIYF. Here the CDR3 DNA reads TGTGCCAGCAGCCAAGGCCACAGCTCTGGAAACACCATATATTTT.

On this clone: At one end, the junction sequence differs from germline, possibly due to a read error. The CDR3 nucleotides read TGTGCCAGCAGCTTCGGTCCAGGGGACCTCGAGCGGTACTTC. This gives the protein CASSFGPGDLERYF. The rearrangement joins TRBV7-9 to TRBJ2-7, with D possibly matching TRBD1 (6 bases). Germline loops: CDR1 SEHNR, CDR2 FQNEAQ (reference sequence). CDR3 length: 14 residues.

The rearrangement links TRBV29-1 to TRBJ2-5; tentative D call: TRBD1 (6 bases). Germline values: CDR1 SQVTM, CDR2 ANQGSEA. This CDR3 spans 17 amino acids. Trimming shortened V by 0 bases and J by 4 bases, and 21 bases separated the two germline ends. The CDR3 DNA follows: TGCAGCGTTGAAGAGCCCGGTGAGGGGGAAGCAGTAGAGACCCAGTACTTC. This translates into CSVEEPGEGEAVETQYF.

The rearrangement joins TRBV9 to TRBJ1-3; no firm D call. The germline V gene encodes CDR1 SGDLS and CDR2 YYNGEE. There are 15 residues in the CDR3. The V gene lost 5 bases and the J gene lost 0 bases, with 12 bases spanning the gap. The chain's CDR3 is CASSARESSGNTIYF. The CDR3 DNA reads TGTGCCAGCAGTGCCCGGGAGAGCTCTGGAAACACCATATATTTT.

V gene TRBV5-1 combines with J gene TRBJ2-7, with 7 bases fitting TRBD2. The CDR3 contains 13 residues. V trimming: 3 bases; J trimming: 7 bases; junction bases outside the gene matches: 7. The germline V gene has CDR1 SGHRS and CDR2 YFSETQ. The CDR3 is CASSSLAAGEQYF. The CDR3 DNA sequence: TGCGCCAGCAGCTCTCTAGCGGCAGGAGAGCAGTACTTC.

The chain employs TRBV19 and TRBJ1-1, with TRBD1 as a possible D gene (6 bases). Germline V CDR1 and CDR2: LNHDA, SQIVND (reference sequence). The germline V and J ends were trimmed by 7 bases and 6 bases, with 21 bases remaining between them. This CDR3 is 15 amino acids long. The CDR3 DNA reads TGTGCCAGTACCACTTTCGGGGAGGGGGTCGCTGAAGCTTTCTTT. Translating it yields CASTTFGEGVAEAFF.

V and J are TRBV29-1 and TRBJ2-2; the D gene is possibly TRBD1 (5 bases). This CDR3 comprises 14 residues. V lost 4 bases and J lost 5, with 14 bases in between. Per germline, CDR1 SQVTM and CDR2 ANQGSEA. In DNA, the CDR3 is TGCAGCGTTGTCTGGACACCGAGGACCGGGGAGCTGTTTTTT. This sequence encodes CSVVWTPRTGELFF.

V gene TRBV3-1 (or the pseudogene TRBV3-2) combines with J gene TRBJ2-6; no firm D call. The V and J ends lost 1 base and 0 bases respectively, with 10 bases between them. Germline CDR1 reads LGHDT; CDR2 reads YNNKEL (reference sequence). This CDR3 spans 17 amino acids. CDR3 protein: CASSQVILSSGANVLTF. CDR3 DNA sequence: TGTGCCAGCAGCCAAGTAATTCTCAGCTCTGGGGCCAACGTCCTGACTTTC.

J is TRBJ1-5 and V is TRBV7-2; possible D gene TRBD1, 5 bases. The germline V gene encodes CDR1 SGHTA and CDR2 FQGNSA. V was shortened by 1 base and J by 1 base, with 5 bases between the two germline ends. The CDR3 spans 14 residues. The DNA of the CDR3 is TGTGCCAGCAGCTTAGAGGGGAGCAATCAGCCCCAGCATTTT. Amino acid sequence: CASSLEGSNQPQHF.

V usage is TRBV4-3 and J usage is TRBJ2-5; D may be TRBD2 (5 bases). Germline CDR1 is LGHNA and CDR2 is YSLEER. The CDR3 length is 13 residues. Trimming shortened V by 2 bases and J by 5 bases, and 9 bases separated the two germline ends. Here the CDR3 DNA reads TGCGCCAGCAGCCAAAGGCTAGCCGAGACCCAGTACTTC. Translated: CASSQRLAETQYF.

This chain uses TRBV13 with TRBJ1-1, with a weak D call TRBD1 (5 bases). CDR1 and CDR2 (germline): PRHDT, FYEKMQ (reference sequence). V was cut by 5 bases and J by 11 bases, with 18 bases left in between. The CDR3 length is 13 residues. Here the CDR3 DNA reads TGTGCCAGCAGCCCAGCCGGGGGATCATCGGCTTTCTTT. It codes for CASSPAGGSSAFF.

CDR3 in DNA: TGTGCCAGCAGCTTAGGCCGAAGAAGACAGGGTAATGAAAAACTGTTTTTT. Residues: CASSLGRRRQGNEKLFF. V gene TRBV13 combines with J gene TRBJ1-4; TRBD1 aligns across 7 bases. CDR3 length equals 17 residues. Germline V gene lookup returns CDR1 PRHDT and CDR2 FYEKMQ (reference sequence). Losses at the gene ends were 0 bases for V and 4 bases for J; bases not matched to a gene: 8.

The rearrangement links TRBV6-2 or TRBV6-3 to TRBJ2-5; D is ambiguous. The ends were cut back, 5 bases at V and 1 base at J, with 8 bases in the middle. Germline CDR1 reads MNHEY; CDR2 reads SVGEGT. The CDR3 length is 13 residues. The DNA of the CDR3 is TGTGCCAGCAGTCAACAATCCCAAGAGACCCAGTACTTC. Protein sequence: CASSQQSQETQYF.

The CDR3 here is CSVILVTTNEKLFF. The CDR3 DNA sequence: TGCAGCGTTATATTAGTCACAACTAATGAAAAACTGTTTTTT. The chain uses TRBV29-1 and TRBJ1-4; D is undetermined. Germline V gene lookup returns CDR1 SQVTM and CDR2 ANQGSEA. The CDR3 contains 14 residues. V lost 5 bases and J lost 0, with 10 bases in between.

The chain is built from TRBV7-2 and TRBJ2-2; 7 nucleotides agree with TRBD2. This CDR3 spans 14 amino acids. V lost 5 bases, J lost 4 bases, and 4 bases stayed unmatched. Germline CDR1 SGHTA, CDR2 FQGNSA. The CDR3 protein is CASSLPGGTGELFF. DNA for the CDR3: TGTGCCAGCAGCCTGCCGGGGGGCACCGGGGAGCTGTTTTTT.

The chain combines TRBV7-9 with TRBJ2-2; D gene uncertain. Deletions cut 4 bases from V and 6 bases from J, with 3 bases between. The CDR3 runs 11 residues. Looked up from germline, CDR1 is SEHNR and CDR2 is FQNEAQ (reference sequence). The CDR3 spells CASSWPGELFF. As DNA, the CDR3 is TGTGCCAGCAGCTGGCCCGGGGAGCTGTTTTTT.

The chain links TRBV11-2 to TRBJ1-2, with D uncertain. V was cut by 0 bases and J by 5 bases, with 13 bases left in between. CDR1 is SGHAT and CDR2 is FQNNGV in the germline V gene. The CDR3 is 15 residues long. The DNA for the CDR3 is TGTGCCAGCAGCTTAGACGGCGCCTCCGGGTATGGCTACACCTTC. Protein sequence: CASSLDGASGYGYTF.

V usage is TRBV3-1 (or the pseudogene TRBV3-2) and J usage is TRBJ2-3, with D perhaps matching TRBD2 (5 bases). CDR1 LGHDT and CDR2 YNNKEL come from the germline V gene (reference sequence). The CDR3 spans 15 residues. With 1 base removed from V and 0 bases from J, the gap between germline ends came to 8 bases. CDR3 bases: TGTGCCAGCAGCCAAGGTTGGACTAGCACAGATACGCAGTATTTT. This sequence encodes CASSQGWTSTDTQYF.

This chain connects TRBV9 to TRBJ1-6; D is undetermined. This CDR3 contains 12 residues. CDR1 is SGDLS, CDR2 YYNGEE, per germline. With 0 bases removed from V and 10 bases from J, the gap between germline ends came to 5 bases. CDR3 DNA: TGTGCCAGCAGCGTAGGGCAATCACCCCTCCACTTT. Translating it yields CASSVGQSPLHF.

The chain couples TRBV11-1 to TRBJ2-1; D remains unclear. The CDR3 spans 15 residues. The germline V gene encodes CDR1 SGHAT and CDR2 FQDESV (reference sequence). Trimming shortened V by 5 bases and J by 6 bases, and 17 bases separated the two germline ends. The CDR3 sequence is CASSPAIRVRNEQFF. The CDR3 nucleotides read TGTGCCAGCAGCCCGGCTATACGGGTTCGCAATGAGCAGTTCTTC.

J is TRBJ1-4 and V is TRBV7-2, with TRBD1 identical over 7 bases. The CDR3 has 15 residues. Germline trimming cut 7 bases from V and 2 bases from J; bases unmatched to any gene: 7. Looked up from germline, CDR1 is SGHTA and CDR2 is FQGNSA. The DNA for the CDR3 is TGTGCCAGCAACCTAATGGGACAGACTAATGAAAAACTGTTTTTT. Translated: CASNLMGQTNEKLFF.

This chain joins TRBV13 and TRBJ2-5, with D possibly being TRBD2 (6 bases). V gave up 3 bases and J gave up 5 bases, with 10 bases separating them. CDR1 and CDR2 from the germline V gene are PRHDT and FYEKMQ (reference sequence). The CDR3 length is 13 residues. The CDR3 DNA sequence: TGTGCCAGCAGCTTGGCGGGACGTGAGACCCAGTACTTC. Its translation is CASSLAGRETQYF.

The chain employs TRBV14 and TRBJ2-2; 11 nucleotides agree with TRBD2. This CDR3 contains 19 residues. Trimming at V came to 4 bases and at J to 5 bases, leaving 15 bases not matched to a gene. In germline, CDR1 is SGHDN, CDR2 FVKESK. The CDR3 DNA reads as TGTGCCAGCAGCCGCCAGCTGCTAGCGGGGGGCCGGAGGACCGGGGAGCTGTTTTTT. Translated: CASSRQLLAGGRRTGELFF.

In DNA, the CDR3 is TGTGCCAGCAGTAACGAGGTCCAACCCCCCGAGCAGTACTTC. Encoded protein: CASSNEVQPPEQYF. This chain uses TRBV2 with TRBJ2-7, with D uncertain. CDR3 size: 14 residues. The germline CDR1 and CDR2 sequences are SNHLY and FYNNEI. V was trimmed by 5 bases and J by 6 bases, leaving 17 bases between them. The variable domain in full, completed from reference TRBV2 and TRBJ2-7, reads EPEVTQTPSHQVTQMGQEVILRCVPISNHLYFYWYRQILGQKVEFLVSFYNNEISEKSEIFDDQFSVERPDGSNFTLKIRSTKLEDSAMYFCASSNEVQPPEQYFGPGTRLTVT.

V usage is TRBV7-9 and J usage is TRBJ1-2, with D hard to call. The CDR3 contains 12 residues. Germline values: CDR1 SEHNR, CDR2 FQNEAQ (reference sequence). V shed 4 bases and J shed 7 bases, with 10 bases lying between them. Here the CDR3 reads CASSSPRSGYTF. The CDR3 DNA follows: TGTGCCAGCAGCTCACCTAGGTCTGGCTACACCTTC.

In the case of this clone: Distinct nucleotide sequences in the sample also encode this CDR3. V and J are TRBV19 and TRBJ1-2; D unresolved. Trimming pared 6 bases from V and 4 bases from J, leaving 12 bases between. The CDR3 has 13 residues. The V gene's germline CDR1 is LNHDA and CDR2 SQIVND (reference sequence). In DNA, the CDR3 is TGTGCCAGTAGCCCGGGGTTGGGCTATGGCTACACCTTC. Translated: CASSPGLGYGYTF.

This clone was counted a few times. The chain links TRBV19 to TRBJ1-2; 7 positions match TRBD1. The CDR3 totals 14 residues. V shed 5 bases and J 4 bases; nucleotides not matched to a gene: 7. Germline lookup yields CDR1 LNHDA and CDR2 SQIVND (reference sequence). This CDR3 reads CASSARDRGYGYTF. The CDR3 bases are TGTGCCAGTAGTGCCCGGGACAGAGGCTATGGCTACACCTTC. The full variable domain, its missing parts supplied by reference TRBV19 and TRBJ1-2, is DGGITQSPKYLFRKEGQNVTLSCEQNLNHDAMYWYRQDPGQGLRLIYYSQIVNDFQKGDIAEGYSVSREKKESFPLTVTSAQKNPTAFYLCASSARDRGYGYTFGSGTRLTVV.

The CDR3 reads CASSYSPRVNTEAFF. The CDR3 DNA follows: TGTGCCAGCAGTTACTCGCCCAGGGTGAACACTGAAGCTTTCTTT. The chain links TRBV6-5 to TRBJ1-1; TRBD1 might be the D (5 bases). CDR1 is MNHEY, CDR2 SVGAGI, per germline. The CDR3 totals 15 residues. V was pared by 0 bases and J by 0 bases, with 8 bases between.

This sequence joins TRBV11-3 and TRBJ2-2; D ambiguous. CDR1 SGHNT and CDR2 YENEEA come from the germline V gene. The CDR3 totals 17 residues. Trimming shortened V by 0 bases and J by 5 bases, and 16 bases separated the two germline ends. The CDR3 region is CASSLDKWSSPTGELFF. The CDR3 region has the DNA TGTGCCAGCAGCTTAGATAAATGGAGCAGCCCAACCGGGGAGCTGTTTTTT.